This T cell receptor beta chain was retrieved from a study of T cells in Graves' hyperthyroidism and ophthalmopathy. About the study: Peripheral blood was secured at the point of initial diagnosis, before any treatment.

Amplified TCR beta CDR3 regions came from RNA transcripts. Researchers ran a first-round RT-PCR on the TCR CDR3 using the HTBI primer set. Each CDR3 protein gets one entry after TCRdb re-called the multiplex PCR reads with MiXCR. Of about 37,000 distinct CDR3 sequences in the sample, 50% to 55% were seen once. This clonotype was seen ten or more times. What it binds is not known. Broader study findings: Among clonotypes expanded in thyroid above 0.001, most were also found in blood.

The germline V gene has CDR1 SGHRS and CDR2 YFSETQ. There are 16 residues in the CDR3. V was trimmed by 0 bases and J by 8 bases, leaving 18 bases between them. The gene calls are TRBV5-1 and TRBJ2-1; D may be TRBD1 or TRBD2 (5 bases each). The receptor was derived from a man aged 35-49 years with Graves' ophthalmopathy. The sequenced material came from blood. The CDR3, as DNA: TGCGCCAGCAGCTTGGGGGTTCAGAGGGGTGTGGATGAGCAGTTCTTC. This gives the protein CASSLGVQRGVDEQFF.